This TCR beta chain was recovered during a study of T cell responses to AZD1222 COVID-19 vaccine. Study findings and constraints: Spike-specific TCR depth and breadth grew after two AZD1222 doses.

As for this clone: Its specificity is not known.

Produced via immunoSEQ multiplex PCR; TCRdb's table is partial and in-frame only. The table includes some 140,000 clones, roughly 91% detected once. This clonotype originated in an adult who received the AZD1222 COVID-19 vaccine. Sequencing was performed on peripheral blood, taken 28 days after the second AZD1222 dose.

The CDR3 bases are TGTGCCAGCAGCTTGGGACTAGCGGTTAGCACAGATACGCAGTATTTT. Translation: CASSLGLAVSTDTQYF. The V call is TRBV7-3, the J call TRBJ2-3; 11 bases fit TRBD2. The CDR3 consists of 16 residues. From germline, CDR1 is SGHTA and CDR2 FQGTGA. The V gene end was trimmed by 3 bases and the J gene end by 0 bases; junction bases not matched to a gene: 2.